This T cell receptor (beta chain) was observed in a study of shared clonotypes between healthy human individuals. Profiling relied on immunoSEQ multiplex PCR, and the TCRdb table lists in-frame clones only, not all of them. Among hundreds of thousands of clones listed, about three quarters were seen once. The J segment lost 4 bases and the V segment lost 5 bases, leaving 5 bases of the junction unmatched. The CDR3 has 15 amino acids. In germline, CDR1 is SNHLY, CDR2 FYNNEI. The TCR comes from a woman in her twenties or thirties in good health. The genes are TRBV2 and TRBJ2-5; 12 nucleotides agree with TRBD1. Sequences were obtained from memory CD4+ T cells sorted from blood. Subset in this sample: CD45RA-negative fraction. CDR3 coding DNA: TGTGCCAGCAGTCCGGGACAGGGGGCAGGAGAGACCCAGTACTTC. Its protein is CASSPGQGAGETQYF.